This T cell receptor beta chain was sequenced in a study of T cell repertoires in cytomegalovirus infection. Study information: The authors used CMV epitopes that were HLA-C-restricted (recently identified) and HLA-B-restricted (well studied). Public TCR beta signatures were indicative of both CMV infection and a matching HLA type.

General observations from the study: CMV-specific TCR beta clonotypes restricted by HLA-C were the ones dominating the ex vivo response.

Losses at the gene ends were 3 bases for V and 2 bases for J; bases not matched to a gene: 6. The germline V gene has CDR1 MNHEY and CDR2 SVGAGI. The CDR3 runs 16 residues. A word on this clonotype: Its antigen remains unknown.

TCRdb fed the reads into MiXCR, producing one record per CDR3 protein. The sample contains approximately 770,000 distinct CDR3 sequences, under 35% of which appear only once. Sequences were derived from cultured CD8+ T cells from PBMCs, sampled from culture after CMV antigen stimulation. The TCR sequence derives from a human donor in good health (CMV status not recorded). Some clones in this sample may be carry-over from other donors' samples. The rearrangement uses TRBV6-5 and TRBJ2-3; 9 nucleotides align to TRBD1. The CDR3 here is CASSYTGGQYTDTQYF. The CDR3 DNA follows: TGTGCCAGCAGTTATACAGGGGGCCAGTACACAGATACGCAGTATTTT.